This passage covers 11 T cell receptor beta chains from one sample sequenced in a study of T cell repertoires in cytomegalovirus infection. TCRdb re-analysed the reads in MiXCR, keeping a single row per CDR3 protein. The profile shows 750,000 to 950,000 distinct CDR3 sequences, 25% to 35% of them singletons. These receptors' antigens are unknown. The material sequenced was cultured CD8+ T cells from PBMCs, taken from culture after CMV antigen stimulation. The receptors derive from a human donor in good health (CMV status not recorded). Some clones in this sample may be carry-over from other donors' samples.

This rearrangement joins TRBV20-1 to TRBJ2-7; D may match TRBD1 or TRBD2 (5 bases each). The CDR3 extends over 14 amino acids. V gave up 2 bases and J gave up 2 bases, with 13 bases separating them. Germline values: CDR1 DFQATT, CDR2 SNEGSKA (reference sequence). CDR3 amino acids: CSARSRDLTYEQYF. The CDR3 nucleotides are TGCAGTGCTAGAAGCCGGGACCTAACCTACGAGCAGTACTTC.

The V and J genes are TRBV4-1 and TRBJ2-1; 14 nucleotides match TRBD2. The CDR3 length is 16 residues. CDR1 MGHRA and CDR2 YSYEKL come from the germline V gene. Unmatched junction bases numbered 8, after V lost 7 bases and J lost 6 bases. In DNA form, the CDR3 reads TGCGCCAGCACCCTTTCCGGGACTAGCGGGGGCAATGAGCAGTTCTTC. Translation gives CASTLSGTSGGNEQFF.

J is TRBJ1-3 and V is TRBV20-1; no definite D call. CDR1 is DFQATT, CDR2 SNEGSKA, per germline (reference sequence). The CDR3 is 12 residues long. V gave up 5 bases and J gave up 9 bases, with 14 bases separating them. The CDR3 DNA follows: TGCAGTGCTTTGGGCCGAATGGGCACCATATATTTT. Protein product: CSALGRMGTIYF.

This clonotype was detected ten times or more. V and J are TRBV7-2 and TRBJ2-1; TRBD1 matches 10 bases. The CDR3 runs to 15 residues. The germline V gene has CDR1 SGHTA and CDR2 FQGNSA. V gave up 2 bases and J gave up 3 bases; unmatched junction bases: 1. The CDR3 DNA follows: TGTGCCAGCAGCTTACGGGACAGGGGCTACAATGAGCAGTTCTTC. Its translation: CASSLRDRGYNEQFF. The full variable domain, in which reference TRBV7-2 and TRBJ2-1 provide the parts outside the CDR3, is GAGVSQSPSNKVTEKGKDVELRCDPISGHTALYWYRQSLGQGLEFLIYFQGNSAPDKSGLPSDRFSAERTGGSVSTLTIQRTQQEDSAVYLCASSLRDRGYNEQFFGPGTRLTVL.

V gene TRBV4-2 combines with J gene TRBJ2-1; maybe TRBD1 (5 bases). The CDR3 totals 14 residues. Germline V gene sequence: CDR1 LGHNA, CDR2 YNFKEQ. Trimming left V 1 base short and J 7 bases short, with 11 bases between. The CDR3 loop reads CASSQGTGKNEQFF. The CDR3 nucleotides read TGTGCCAGCAGCCAAGGAACAGGCAAGAATGAGCAGTTCTTC.

In this sample, this clonotype turned up many times. This chain links TRBV7-8 with TRBJ1-2; 12 positions agree with TRBD1. Trimming removed 5 bases from V and 8 bases from J; junction bases left unmatched: 12. The V gene's germline CDR1 is SGHVS and CDR2 FQNEAQ. The CDR3 sequence is 16 residues long. The CDR3 nucleotides read TGTGCCAGCAGCAACAACAGGGGACAGGGGGCGGGGGGCTACACCTTC. Its translation: CASSNNRGQGAGGYTF.

The rearrangement links TRBV19 to TRBJ1-5; D gene unclear. V was shortened by 4 bases and J by 4 bases, with 11 bases between the two germline ends. CDR1 and CDR2 (germline): LNHDA, SQIVND (reference sequence). CDR3 length: 14 residues. CDR3 residues: CASSRLRANQPQHF. The CDR3 DNA reads as TGTGCCAGTAGTAGGTTGAGGGCAAATCAGCCCCAGCATTTT.

The rearrangement joins TRBV12-5 to TRBJ1-6; D is perhaps TRBD1 (5 bases). V lost 3 bases to trimming and J lost 0 bases, with 15 bases between them. The CDR3 consists of 18 residues. The V gene's germline CDR1 is LGHNT and CDR2 FRNRAP. The CDR3 nucleotides are TGTGCTAGTGGTTTCTCGACGGACATAAGCTCCTATAATTCACCCCTCCACTTT. Translated, it gives CASGFSTDISSYNSPLHF.

This clonotype was recorded many times. This chain joins TRBV7-9 and TRBJ1-2; TRBD1 is a possible D gene (6 bases). Trimming pared 3 bases from V and 8 bases from J, leaving 10 bases between. Germline CDR1 SEHNR, CDR2 FQNEAQ (reference sequence). The CDR3 has 12 amino acids. The chain's CDR3 is CASSFAGEGYTF. As DNA, the CDR3 is TGTGCCAGCAGCTTCGCAGGGGAAGGCTACACCTTC.

The chain links TRBV25-1 to TRBJ2-7, with D tentatively TRBD1 or TRBD2 (5 bases each). V was shortened by 8 bases and J by 0 bases, with 14 bases between the two germline ends. The CDR3 consists of 14 residues. The germline CDR1 and CDR2 sequences are MGHDK and SYGVNS. The CDR3 DNA reads TGTGCCAGCCGAGGGACGGAGAGCTCCTACGAGCAGTACGTC. Translating it yields CASRGTESSYEQYV.

A few counts support this clonotype. The V call is TRBV4-1, the J call TRBJ2-7, with 8 nucleotides matching TRBD1. Trimming cost V 3 bases and J 5 bases; bases outside gene matches: 9. This CDR3 contains 15 residues. Germline values: CDR1 MGHRA, CDR2 YSYEKL. In DNA form, the CDR3 reads TGCGCCAGCAGCCACCAGCCGGACAGGGTTGACGAGCAGTACTTC. This sequence encodes CASSHQPDRVDEQYF.